This T cell receptor beta chain emerged from a study of CD8 T cells in Susac syndrome. RNA was extracted with the RNeasy kit, and a quantity of 0.5 to 1 ug was reverse transcribed using random hexamers. TCRdb recomputed calls from the immunoSEQ multiplex PCR reads with MiXCR, one row per CDR3 protein. The sample yields nearly 110,000 distinct CDR3 sequences, approximately 93% seen once. This CDR3 contains 15 residues. Per the germline V gene, CDR1 is SGHNT and CDR2 is YYREEE (reference sequence). After removal of 4 bases from V and 2 bases from J, the junction contained 4 bases not matched to a gene.

This TCR came from a human donor with Susac syndrome. Input material: CD8+ T cells from PBMCs. The chain is built from TRBV5-4 and TRBJ2-7; TRBD2 aligns across 12 bases. The CDR3 here is CASSTTSGGPYEQYF. CDR3 DNA sequence: TGTGCCAGCAGCACAACTAGCGGGGGGCCCTACGAGCAGTACTTC.